This T cell receptor (beta chain) was identified during a study of T cell responses to AZD1222 COVID-19 vaccine. This table comes from immunoSEQ multiplex PCR, and its TCRdb copy is limited to in-frame clones, with some not included. Of roughly 100,000 clones listed, about 90% are singletons. This CDR3 comprises 15 residues. The V gene lost 1 base and the J gene lost 6 bases, with 15 bases spanning the gap. Germline V gene lookup returns CDR1 MGHRA and CDR2 YSYEKL. The V gene is TRBV4-1, the J gene TRBJ1-1; no firm D call. The clonotype was recovered from an adult in good health. The sequencing used peripheral blood, collected on day 0 of AZD1222 vaccination. In nucleotides, the CDR3 is TGCGCCAGCAGCCAAGTTGGGTCCCCGCGCGCTGAAGCTTTCTTT. This gives the protein CASSQVGSPRAEAFF.